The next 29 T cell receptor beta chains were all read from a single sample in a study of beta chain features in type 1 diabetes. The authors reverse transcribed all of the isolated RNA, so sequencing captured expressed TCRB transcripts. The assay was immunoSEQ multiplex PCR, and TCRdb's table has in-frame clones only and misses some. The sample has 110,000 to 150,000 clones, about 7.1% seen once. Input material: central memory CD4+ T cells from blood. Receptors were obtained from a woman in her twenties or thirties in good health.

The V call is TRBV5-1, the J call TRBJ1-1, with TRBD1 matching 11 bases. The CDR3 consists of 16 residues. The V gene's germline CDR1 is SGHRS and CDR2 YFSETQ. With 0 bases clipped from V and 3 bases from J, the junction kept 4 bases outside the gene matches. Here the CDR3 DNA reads TGCGCCAGCAGCTTGGGGACAGGGGGCGCGGACACTGAAGCTTTCTTT. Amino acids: CASSLGTGGADTEAFF.

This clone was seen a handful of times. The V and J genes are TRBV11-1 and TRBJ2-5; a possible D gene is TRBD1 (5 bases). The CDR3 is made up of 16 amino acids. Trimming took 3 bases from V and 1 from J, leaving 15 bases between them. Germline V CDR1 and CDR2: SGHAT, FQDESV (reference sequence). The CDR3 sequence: CASSFGREPFQETQYF. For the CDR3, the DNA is TGTGCCAGCAGCTTTGGCAGGGAACCCTTCCAAGAGACCCAGTACTTC.

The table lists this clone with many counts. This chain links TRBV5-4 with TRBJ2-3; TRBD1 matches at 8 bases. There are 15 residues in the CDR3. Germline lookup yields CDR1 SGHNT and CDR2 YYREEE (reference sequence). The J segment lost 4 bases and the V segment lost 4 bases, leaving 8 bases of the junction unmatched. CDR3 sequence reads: CASSRDRRTSDTQYF. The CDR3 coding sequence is TGTGCCAGCAGCCGGGACAGGAGAACGTCAGATACGCAGTATTTT. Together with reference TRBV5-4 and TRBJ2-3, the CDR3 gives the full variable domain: ETGVTQSPTHLIKTRGQQVTLRCSSQSGHNTVSWYQQALGQGPQFIFQYYREEENGRGNFPPRFSGLQFPNYSSELNVNALELDDSALYLCASSRDRRTSDTQYFGPGTRLTVL.

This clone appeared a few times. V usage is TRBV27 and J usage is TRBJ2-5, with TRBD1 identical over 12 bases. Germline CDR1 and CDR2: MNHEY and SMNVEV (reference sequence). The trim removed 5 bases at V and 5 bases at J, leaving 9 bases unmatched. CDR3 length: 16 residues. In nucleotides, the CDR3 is TGTGCCAGCAGTGCGTCCGGGACAGGGGGCCGGGAGACCCAGTACTTC. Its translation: CASSASGTGGRETQYF.

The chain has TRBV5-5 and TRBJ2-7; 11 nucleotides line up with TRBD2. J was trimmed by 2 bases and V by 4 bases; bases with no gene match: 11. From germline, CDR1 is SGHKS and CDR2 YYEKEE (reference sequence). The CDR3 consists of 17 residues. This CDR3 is CASSQTLTSGGPYEQYF. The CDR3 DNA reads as TGTGCCAGCAGCCAAACCCTAACTAGCGGGGGTCCCTACGAGCAGTACTTC.

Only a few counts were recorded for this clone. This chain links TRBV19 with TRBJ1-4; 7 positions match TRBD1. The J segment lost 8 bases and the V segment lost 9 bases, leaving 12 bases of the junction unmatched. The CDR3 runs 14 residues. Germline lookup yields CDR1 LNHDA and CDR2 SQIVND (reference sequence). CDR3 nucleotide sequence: TGTGCCAGCCACAGGGGCGCTCAGCGCGAAAAACTGTTTTTT. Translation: CASHRGAQREKLFF.

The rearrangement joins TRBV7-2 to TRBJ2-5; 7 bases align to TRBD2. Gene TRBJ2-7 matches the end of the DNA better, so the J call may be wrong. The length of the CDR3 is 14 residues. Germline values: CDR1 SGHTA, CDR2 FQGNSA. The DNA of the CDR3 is TGTGCCAGCAGCTTCGGACTAGACGGCTTCGAGCAGTACTTC. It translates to CASSFGLDGFEQYF.

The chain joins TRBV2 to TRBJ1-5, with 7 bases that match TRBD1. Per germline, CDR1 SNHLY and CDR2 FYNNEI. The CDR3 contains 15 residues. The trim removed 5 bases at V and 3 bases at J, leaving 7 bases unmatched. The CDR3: CASSRDRQYNQPQHF. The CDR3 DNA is TGTGCCAGCAGTCGGGACAGACAATACAATCAGCCCCAGCATTTT.

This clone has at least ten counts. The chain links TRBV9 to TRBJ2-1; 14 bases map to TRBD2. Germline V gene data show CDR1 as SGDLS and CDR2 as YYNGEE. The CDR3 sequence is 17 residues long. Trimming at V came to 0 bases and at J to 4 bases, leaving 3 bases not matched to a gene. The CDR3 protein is CASSVGLAGGRYNEQFF. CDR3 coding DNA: TGTGCCAGCAGCGTAGGACTAGCGGGAGGGAGGTACAATGAGCAGTTCTTC. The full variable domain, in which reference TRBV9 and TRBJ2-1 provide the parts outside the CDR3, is DSGVTQTPKHLITATGQRVTLRCSPRSGDLSVYWYQQSLDQGLQFLIQYYNGEERAKGNILERFSAQQFPDLHSELNLSSLELGDSALYFCASSVGLAGGRYNEQFFGPGTRLTVL.

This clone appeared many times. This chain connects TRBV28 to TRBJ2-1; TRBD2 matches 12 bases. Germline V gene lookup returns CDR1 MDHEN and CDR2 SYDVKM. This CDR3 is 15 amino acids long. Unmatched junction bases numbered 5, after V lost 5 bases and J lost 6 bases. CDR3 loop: CASSPTSGRTNEQFF. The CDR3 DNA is TGTGCCAGCAGTCCCACTAGCGGGAGGACCAATGAGCAGTTCTTC. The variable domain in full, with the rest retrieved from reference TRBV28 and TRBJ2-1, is DVKVTQSSRYLVKRTGEKVFLECVQDMDHENMFWYRQDPGLGLRLIYFSYDVKMKEKGDIPEGYSVSREKKERFSLILESASTNQTSMYLCASSPTSGRTNEQFFGPGTRLTVL.

DNA for the CDR3: TGTGCCAGCAGACCCACCGGGGCCAAAAACATTCAGTACTTC. Translated, it gives CASRPTGAKNIQYF. This sequence joins TRBV21-1 and TRBJ2-4; the table gives TRBD2 as D, unverified against the DNA. TRBV21-1 counts as a pseudogene. CDR3 length: 14 amino acids.

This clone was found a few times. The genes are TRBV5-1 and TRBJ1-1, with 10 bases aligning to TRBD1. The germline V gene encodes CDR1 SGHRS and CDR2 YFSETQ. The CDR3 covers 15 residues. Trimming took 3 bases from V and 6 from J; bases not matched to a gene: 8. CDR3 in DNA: TGCGCCAGCAGCTCGACAGGGGGCTTTAAGGCTGAAGCTTTCTTT. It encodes CASSSTGGFKAEAFF.

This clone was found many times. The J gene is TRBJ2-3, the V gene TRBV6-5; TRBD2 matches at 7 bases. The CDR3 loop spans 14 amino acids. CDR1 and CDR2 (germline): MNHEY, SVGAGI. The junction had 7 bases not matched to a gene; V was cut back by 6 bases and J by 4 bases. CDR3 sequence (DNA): TGTGCCAGCAGGGATCGGGGGGTTGCAGATACGCAGTATTTT. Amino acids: CASRDRGVADTQYF.

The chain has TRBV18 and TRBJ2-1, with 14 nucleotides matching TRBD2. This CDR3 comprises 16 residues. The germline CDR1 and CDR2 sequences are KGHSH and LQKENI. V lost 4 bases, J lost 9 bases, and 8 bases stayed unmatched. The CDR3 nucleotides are TGTGCCAGCTCACTCCTACCGGGACTAGCGGGAGTTGAGCAGTTCTTC. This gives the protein CASSLLPGLAGVEQFF. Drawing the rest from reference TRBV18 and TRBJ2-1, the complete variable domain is NAGVMQNPRHLVRRRGQEARLRCSPMKGHSHVYWYRQLPEEGLKFMVYLQKENIIDESGMPKERFSAEFPKEGPSILRIQQVVRGDSAAYFCASSLLPGLAGVEQFFGPGTRLTVL.

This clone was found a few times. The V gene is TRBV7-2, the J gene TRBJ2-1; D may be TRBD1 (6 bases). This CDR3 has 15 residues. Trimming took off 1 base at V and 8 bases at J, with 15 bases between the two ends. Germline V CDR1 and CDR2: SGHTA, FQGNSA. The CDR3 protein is CASSLVGTQTDEQFF. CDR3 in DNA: TGTGCCAGCAGCTTAGTCGGGACACAGACCGATGAGCAGTTCTTC.

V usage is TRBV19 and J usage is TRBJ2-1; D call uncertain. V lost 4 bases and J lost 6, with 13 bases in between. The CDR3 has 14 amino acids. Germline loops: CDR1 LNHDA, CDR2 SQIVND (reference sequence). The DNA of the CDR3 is TGTGCCAGTAGTAAGGAGACGATACTCAATGAGCAGTTCTTC. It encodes CASSKETILNEQFF.

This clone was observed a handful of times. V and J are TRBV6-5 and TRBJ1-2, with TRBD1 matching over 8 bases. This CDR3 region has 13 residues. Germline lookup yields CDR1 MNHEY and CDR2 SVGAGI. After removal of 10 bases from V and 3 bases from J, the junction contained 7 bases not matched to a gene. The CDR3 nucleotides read TGTGCCACCCGACAGGGGCTCGACTATGGCTACACCTTC. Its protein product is CATRQGLDYGYTF.

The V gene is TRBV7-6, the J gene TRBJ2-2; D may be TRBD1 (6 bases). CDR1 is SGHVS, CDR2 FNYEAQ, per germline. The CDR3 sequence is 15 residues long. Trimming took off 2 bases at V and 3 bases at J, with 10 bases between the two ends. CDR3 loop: CASSLTGLDTGELFF. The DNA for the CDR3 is TGTGCCAGCAGCTTAACAGGGTTGGACACCGGGGAGCTGTTTTTT. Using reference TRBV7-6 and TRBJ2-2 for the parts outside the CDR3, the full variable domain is GAGVSQSPRYKVTKRGQDVALRCDPISGHVSLYWYRQALGQGPEFLTYFNYEAQQDKSGLPNDRFSAERPEGSISTLTIQRTEQRDSAMYRCASSLTGLDTGELFFGEGSRLTVL.

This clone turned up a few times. CDR3 residues: CASSPGLFTDEQFF. The CDR3 DNA is TGTGCCAGCAGCCCCGGACTCTTTACCGATGAGCAGTTCTTC. The J gene is TRBJ2-1, the V gene TRBV7-3, with D possibly matching TRBD2 (5 bases). The germline CDR1 and CDR2 sequences are SGHTA and FQGTGA. The CDR3 runs 14 residues. Trimming removed 5 bases at V and 8 bases at J, with 16 bases between.

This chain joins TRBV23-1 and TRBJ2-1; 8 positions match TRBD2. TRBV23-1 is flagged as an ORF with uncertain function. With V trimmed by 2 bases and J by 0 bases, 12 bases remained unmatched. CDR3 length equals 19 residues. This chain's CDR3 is CASSQRSLAGLSSYNEQFF. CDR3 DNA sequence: TGCGCCAGCAGTCAAAGGAGTCTAGCGGGCCTCAGCTCCTACAATGAGCAGTTCTTC.

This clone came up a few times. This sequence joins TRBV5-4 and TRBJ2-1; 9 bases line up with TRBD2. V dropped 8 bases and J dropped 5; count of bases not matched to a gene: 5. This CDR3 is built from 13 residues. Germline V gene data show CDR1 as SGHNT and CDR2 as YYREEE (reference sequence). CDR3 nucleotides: TGTGCCAGTAGCGGGAGTGGAGACAATGAGCAGTTCTTC. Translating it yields CASSGSGDNEQFF.

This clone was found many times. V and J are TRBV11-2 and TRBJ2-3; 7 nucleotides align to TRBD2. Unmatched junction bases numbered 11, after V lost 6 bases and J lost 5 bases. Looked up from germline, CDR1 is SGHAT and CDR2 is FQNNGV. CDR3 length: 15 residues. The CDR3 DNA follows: TGTGCCAGCAGAAGGTTGGCGGGAGTTCTAGATACGCAGTATTTT. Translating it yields CASRRLAGVLDTQYF.

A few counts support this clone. In DNA form, the CDR3 reads TGTGCCAGCAGTTTAATTTCAGGGGGTAGTCAGCCCCAGCATTTT. Translated, it gives CASSLISGGSQPQHF. The chain is built from TRBV27 and TRBJ1-5, with 7 bases identical to TRBD1. CDR3 length equals 15 residues. Germline V gene lookup returns CDR1 MNHEY and CDR2 SMNVEV (reference sequence). V shed 2 bases and J 6 bases; nucleotides not matched to a gene: 7.

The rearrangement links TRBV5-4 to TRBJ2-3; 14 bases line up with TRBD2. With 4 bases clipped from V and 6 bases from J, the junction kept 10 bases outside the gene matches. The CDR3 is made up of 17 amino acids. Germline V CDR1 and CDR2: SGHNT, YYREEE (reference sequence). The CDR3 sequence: CASSLPPGLAGEDTQYF. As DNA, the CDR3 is TGTGCCAGCAGCCTCCCCCCGGGACTAGCGGGAGAGGATACGCAGTATTTT.

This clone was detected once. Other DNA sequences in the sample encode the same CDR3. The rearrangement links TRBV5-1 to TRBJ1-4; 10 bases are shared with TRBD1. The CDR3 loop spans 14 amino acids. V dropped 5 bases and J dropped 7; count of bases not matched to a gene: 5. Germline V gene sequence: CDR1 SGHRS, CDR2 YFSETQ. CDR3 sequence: CASRPGTGAEKLFF. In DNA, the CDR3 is TGCGCCAGCAGACCCGGGACAGGGGCTGAAAAACTGTTTTTT.

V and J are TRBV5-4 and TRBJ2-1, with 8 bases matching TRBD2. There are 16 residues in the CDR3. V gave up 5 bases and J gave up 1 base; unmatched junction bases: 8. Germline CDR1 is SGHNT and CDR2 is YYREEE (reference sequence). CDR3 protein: CASRRTGTRSYNEQFF. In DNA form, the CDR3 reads TGTGCCAGCAGGAGGACCGGGACTAGGTCCTACAATGAGCAGTTCTTC. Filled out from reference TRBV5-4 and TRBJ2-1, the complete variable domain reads ETGVTQSPTHLIKTRGQQVTLRCSSQSGHNTVSWYQQALGQGPQFIFQYYREEENGRGNFPPRFSGLQFPNYSSELNVNALELDDSALYLCASRRTGTRSYNEQFFGPGTRLTVL.

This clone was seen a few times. The CDR3 nucleotides read TGTGCCAGCAGCTCTCTTCTTCGGGCGGATGCTACAGGCACCGGGGAGCTGTTTTTT. Its translation is CASSSLLRADATGTGELFF. The chain carries TRBV5-6 and TRBJ2-2; D perhaps matches TRBD1 (5 bases). Trimming left V 3 bases short and J 4 bases short, with 25 bases between. The CDR3 is 19 residues long. Germline CDR1 SGHDT, CDR2 YYEEEE.

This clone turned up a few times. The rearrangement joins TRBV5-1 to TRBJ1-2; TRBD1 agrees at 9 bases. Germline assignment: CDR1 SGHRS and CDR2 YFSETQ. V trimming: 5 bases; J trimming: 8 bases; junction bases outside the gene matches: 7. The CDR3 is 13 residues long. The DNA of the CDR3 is TGCGCCAGCAGAGACGGGACAGGGACGGGCTACACCTTC. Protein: CASRDGTGTGYTF.

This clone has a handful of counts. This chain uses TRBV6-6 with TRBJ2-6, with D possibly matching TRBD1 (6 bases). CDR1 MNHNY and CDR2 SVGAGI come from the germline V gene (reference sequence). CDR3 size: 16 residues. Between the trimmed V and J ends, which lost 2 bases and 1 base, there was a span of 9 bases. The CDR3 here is CASSYPGQSGANVLTF. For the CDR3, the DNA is TGTGCCAGCAGTTACCCAGGACAGTCTGGGGCCAACGTCCTGACTTTC.